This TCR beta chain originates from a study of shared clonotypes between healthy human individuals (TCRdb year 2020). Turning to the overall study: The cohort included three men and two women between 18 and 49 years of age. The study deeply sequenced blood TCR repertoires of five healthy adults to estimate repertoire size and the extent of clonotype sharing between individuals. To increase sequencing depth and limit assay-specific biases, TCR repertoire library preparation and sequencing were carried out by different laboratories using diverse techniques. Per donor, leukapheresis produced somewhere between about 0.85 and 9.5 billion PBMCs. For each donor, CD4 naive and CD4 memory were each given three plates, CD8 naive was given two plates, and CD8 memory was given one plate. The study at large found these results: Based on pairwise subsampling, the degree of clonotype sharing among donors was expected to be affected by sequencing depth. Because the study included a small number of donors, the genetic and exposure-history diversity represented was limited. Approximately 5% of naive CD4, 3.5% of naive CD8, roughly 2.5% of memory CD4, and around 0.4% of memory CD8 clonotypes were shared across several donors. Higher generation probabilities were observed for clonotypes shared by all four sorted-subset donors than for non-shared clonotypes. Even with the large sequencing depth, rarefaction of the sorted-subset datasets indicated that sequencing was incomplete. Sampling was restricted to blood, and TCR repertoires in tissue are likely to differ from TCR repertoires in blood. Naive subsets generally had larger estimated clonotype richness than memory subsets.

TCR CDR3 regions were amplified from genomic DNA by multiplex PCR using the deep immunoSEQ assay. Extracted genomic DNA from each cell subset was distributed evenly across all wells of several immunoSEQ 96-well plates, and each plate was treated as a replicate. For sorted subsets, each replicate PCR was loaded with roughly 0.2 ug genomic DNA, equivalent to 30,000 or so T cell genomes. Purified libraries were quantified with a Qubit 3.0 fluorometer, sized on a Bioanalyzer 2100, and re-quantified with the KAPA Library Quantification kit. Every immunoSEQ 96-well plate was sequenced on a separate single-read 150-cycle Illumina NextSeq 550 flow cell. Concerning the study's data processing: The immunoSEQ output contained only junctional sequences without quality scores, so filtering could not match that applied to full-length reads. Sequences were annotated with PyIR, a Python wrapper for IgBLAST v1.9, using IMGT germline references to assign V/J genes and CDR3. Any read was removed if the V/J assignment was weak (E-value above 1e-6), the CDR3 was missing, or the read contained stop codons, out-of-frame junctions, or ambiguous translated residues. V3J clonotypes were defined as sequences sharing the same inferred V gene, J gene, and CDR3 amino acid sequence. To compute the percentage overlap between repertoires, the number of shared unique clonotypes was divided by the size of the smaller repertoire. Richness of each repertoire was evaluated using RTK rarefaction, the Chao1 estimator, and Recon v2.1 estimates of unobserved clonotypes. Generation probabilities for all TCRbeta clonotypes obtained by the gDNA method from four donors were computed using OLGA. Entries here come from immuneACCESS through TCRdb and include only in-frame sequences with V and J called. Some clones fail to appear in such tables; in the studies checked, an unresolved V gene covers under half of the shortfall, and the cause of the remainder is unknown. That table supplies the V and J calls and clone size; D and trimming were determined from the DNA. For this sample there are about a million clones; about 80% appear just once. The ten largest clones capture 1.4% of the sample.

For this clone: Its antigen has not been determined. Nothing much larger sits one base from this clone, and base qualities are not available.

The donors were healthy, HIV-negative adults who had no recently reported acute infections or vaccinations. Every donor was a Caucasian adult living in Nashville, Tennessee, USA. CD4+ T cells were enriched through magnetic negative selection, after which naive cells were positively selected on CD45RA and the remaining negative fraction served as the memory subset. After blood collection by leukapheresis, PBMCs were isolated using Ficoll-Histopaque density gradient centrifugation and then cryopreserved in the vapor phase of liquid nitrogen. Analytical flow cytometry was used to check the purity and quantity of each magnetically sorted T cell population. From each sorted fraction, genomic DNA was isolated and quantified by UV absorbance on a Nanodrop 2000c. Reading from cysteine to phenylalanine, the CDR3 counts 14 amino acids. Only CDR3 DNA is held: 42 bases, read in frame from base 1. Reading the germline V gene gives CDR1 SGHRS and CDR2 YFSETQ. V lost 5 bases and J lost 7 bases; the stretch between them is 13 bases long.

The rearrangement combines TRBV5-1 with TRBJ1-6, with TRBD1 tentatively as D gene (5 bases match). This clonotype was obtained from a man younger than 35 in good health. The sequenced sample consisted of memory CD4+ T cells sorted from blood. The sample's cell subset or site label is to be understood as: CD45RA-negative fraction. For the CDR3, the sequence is CASRQTASNSPLHF. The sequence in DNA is TGCGCCAGCAGGCAGACAGCTTCCAATTCACCCCTCCACTTT.